This T cell receptor beta chain emerged from a study of OX40 agonist ivuxolimab in advanced cancers. Study overall: Every 2 weeks, ivuxolimab was infused into the patients intravenously at between 0.01 and 10 mg/kg. Prior anti-PD-1, anti-PD-L1 or anti-CTLA-4 therapy did not bar entry, and 40% had some.

This CDR3 has 13 residues. CDR1 is SEHNR and CDR2 is FQNEAQ in the germline V gene (reference sequence). V was trimmed by 5 bases and J by 2 bases, leaving 10 bases between them. As regards this clone: Its antigen is as yet unknown.

The table came from immunoSEQ multiplex PCR; TCRdb's copy has only in-frame clones and leaves some out. The table lists 57,000 or so clones, over 75% of them singletons. Study results and limitations: There were also nonresponders showing low normalized T-cell clonal expansion.

A history of autoimmune disease or systemic immunosuppression excluded patients. The genes are TRBV7-9 and TRBJ2-7; TRBD1 might be the D (6 bases). The TCR originated in an adult with an advanced solid tumor such as melanoma, head and neck, liver or kidney cancer. Sequenced here: CD4+ or CD8+ T cells sorted from blood, sampled in a trial of the OX40 agonist ivuxolimab. Here the CDR3 DNA reads TGTGCCAGCAGCCGCGGACAGACCTACGAGCAGTACTTC. Translation: CASSRGQTYEQYF.